The T cell receptor (beta chain) under discussion was sequenced for a study of T cell repertoires in cytomegalovirus infection. Study details: Well-studied HLA-B-restricted epitopes and recently identified HLA-C-restricted epitopes of CMV were both used in the study. An indication of both CMV infection and matching HLA type came from public TCR beta signatures. Whole-study results and caveats: Frequencies of public TCR beta families were cumulated, and this identified carriers of CMV plus the relevant HLA. Clonotype analysis showed dominance of the ex vivo response by HLA-C-restricted CMV-specific TCR beta clonotypes.

TCRdb processed the reads anew with MiXCR; each CDR3 protein has one entry. This table holds about 50,000 distinct CDR3 sequences, around 20% found once. For this clonotype: Its antigen is as yet unknown.

Germline V lookup: CDR1 LNHNV, CDR2 YYDKDF (reference sequence). With 2 bases removed from V and 1 base from J, the gap between germline ends came to 18 bases. This CDR3 contains 18 residues. This TCR derives from a human donor in good health (CMV status not recorded). Some clones in this sample may be carry-over from other donors' samples. The specimen was CD8+ T cells from cultured PBMCs, collected from culture after CMV antigen stimulation. V and J are TRBV15 and TRBJ2-4, with a weak D call TRBD2 (5 bases). The CDR3 nucleotides read TGTGCCACCAGCAGATTAACGGGATTTTCAGTGGCCAAAAACATTCAGTACTTC. Translation gives CATSRLTGFSVAKNIQYF. Full variable domain (remainder filled in from reference TRBV15 and TRBJ2-4): DAMVIQNPRYQVTQFGKPVTLSCSQTLNHNVMYWYQQKSSQAPKLLFHYYDKDFNNEADTPDNFQSRRPNTSFCFLDIRSPGLGDTAMYLCATSRLTGFSVAKNIQYFGAGTRLSVL.